Listed below are T cell receptor beta chains from one sample, sequenced in a study of T cell responses to AZD1222 COVID-19 vaccine. The method was immunoSEQ multiplex PCR; TCRdb's version includes in-frame clones alone and lacks a portion of them. The data hold some 110,000 clones, with about 90% observed a single time. The specimen comprised peripheral blood, sampled on day 0 of AZD1222 vaccination. The receptors were sampled from an adult in good health. Both conserved end residues are part of each CDR3. The order of the fields is CDR3 protein, CDR3 DNA, D gene, V gene, clone size, J gene. D genes are given only for firm matches. Only some rows state a clone size, as once, few, many or a class for expanded clones.

CDR3 protein: CASSQSQETQYF; CDR3 DNA: TGTGCCAGCAGCCAGTCCCAAGAGACCCAGTACTTC; D gene: -; V gene: TRBV11-2; clone size: -; J gene: TRBJ2-5
CDR3 protein: CASTRQGTSYNEQFF; CDR3 DNA: TGTGCCAGCACTAGACAGGGGACTTCCTACAATGAGCAGTTCTTC; D gene: TRBD1; V gene: TRBV6-5; clone size: -; J gene: TRBJ2-1
CDR3 protein: CASSPIGLGANEQYF; CDR3 DNA: TGTGCCAGCTCACCCATCGGTTTGGGGGCGAACGAGCAGTACTTC; D gene: -; V gene: TRBV18; clone size: -; J gene: TRBJ2-7
CDR3 protein: CASSVWGGDTQYF; CDR3 DNA: TGTGCCAGCAGTGTTTGGGGGGGGGATACGCAGTATTTT; D gene: TRBD2; V gene: TRBV6-4; clone size: -; J gene: TRBJ2-3
CDR3 protein: CASSQEEAATYGYTF; CDR3 DNA: TGTGCCAGCAGCCAAGAAGAGGCGGCGACCTATGGCTACACCTTC; D gene: -; V gene: TRBV4-2; clone size: -; J gene: TRBJ1-2
CDR3 protein: CASSDPSGTVYSNQPQHF; CDR3 DNA: TGTGCCAGTAGTGACCCGTCCGGGACAGTATATAGCAATCAGCCCCAGCATTTT; D gene: TRBD1; V gene: TRBV19; clone size: -; J gene: TRBJ1-5
CDR3 protein: CASSVAPGTFSYNEQFF; CDR3 DNA: TGTGCCAGCAGCGTAGCCCCCGGGACTTTTTCCTACAATGAGCAGTTCTTC; D gene: -; V gene: TRBV9; clone size: -; J gene: TRBJ2-1
CDR3 protein: CASSRAGNQPQHF; CDR3 DNA: TGTGCCAGCTCACGAGCAGGCAATCAGCCCCAGCATTTT; D gene: -; V gene: TRBV18; clone size: once; J gene: TRBJ1-5
CDR3 protein: CSGTRSDTQYF; CDR3 DNA: TGCAGCGGGACTAGATCGGATACGCAGTATTTT; D gene: TRBD2; V gene: TRBV20-1; clone size: -; J gene: TRBJ2-3
CDR3 protein: CASSLAFGSFYEQYF; CDR3 DNA: TGTGCTAGCAGCTTAGCCTTTGGTTCCTTCTACGAGCAGTACTTC; D gene: -; V gene: TRBV7-7; clone size: -; J gene: TRBJ2-7
CDR3 protein: CASSRGLAGQETQYF; CDR3 DNA: TGTGCCAGCAGCCGCGGACTAGCGGGCCAAGAGACCCAGTACTTC; D gene: TRBD2; V gene: TRBV5-8; clone size: -; J gene: TRBJ2-5
CDR3 protein: CASSSGGGYQETQYF; CDR3 DNA: TGTGCCAGCAGCTCCGGAGGCGGGTACCAAGAGACCCAGTACTTC; D gene: -; V gene: TRBV5-4; clone size: -; J gene: TRBJ2-5
CDR3 protein: CASSQYWGGNTIYF; CDR3 DNA: TGCGCCAGCAGTCAATATTGGGGAGGAAACACCATATATTTT; D gene: -; V gene: TRBV23-1; clone size: few; J gene: TRBJ1-3
CDR3 protein: CASSKTGDQPQHF; CDR3 DNA: TGTGCCAGCAGCAAAACAGGGGATCAGCCCCAGCATTTT; D gene: TRBD1; V gene: TRBV7-9; clone size: -; J gene: TRBJ1-5
CDR3 protein: CASKPGGYYGYTF; CDR3 DNA: TGTGCCAGCAAACCAGGGGGCTACTATGGCTACACCTTC; D gene: TRBD1; V gene: TRBV19; clone size: -; J gene: TRBJ1-2
CDR3 protein: CASSLVGDPGQESYEQYF; CDR3 DNA: TGTGCCAGCAGCTTAGTAGGCGACCCGGGACAGGAGAGCTACGAGCAGTACTTC; D gene: TRBD1; V gene: TRBV13; clone size: -; J gene: TRBJ2-7
CDR3 protein: CASSLDRDEQYF; CDR3 DNA: TGCGCCAGCAGCCTGGACAGGGACGAGCAGTACTTC; D gene: TRBD1; V gene: TRBV5-1; clone size: -; J gene: TRBJ2-7
CDR3 protein: CASSPPGTALRGQYF; CDR3 DNA: TGTGCCAGCTCACCCCCAGGGACAGCACTACGAGGGCAGTACTTC; D gene: TRBD1; V gene: TRBV18; clone size: -; J gene: TRBJ2-7
CDR3 protein: CASGFAGATSGYEQYF; CDR3 DNA: TGTGCCAGCGGGTTCGCGGGGGCAACTTCGGGCTACGAGCAGTACTTC; D gene: -; V gene: TRBV28; clone size: -; J gene: TRBJ2-7
CDR3 protein: CASSLLAGASTDQPQHF; CDR3 DNA: TGTGCCAGCAGTTTACTAGCGGGCGCCTCGACCGATCAGCCCCAGCATTTT; D gene: -; V gene: TRBV28; clone size: -; J gene: TRBJ1-5
CDR3 protein: CASRDSGAGNNSPLHF; CDR3 DNA: TGTGCCAGTAGGGACTCGGGGGCCGGGAATAATTCACCCCTCCACTTT; D gene: -; V gene: TRBV19; clone size: few; J gene: TRBJ1-6
CDR3 protein: CASSAHEQYF; CDR3 DNA: TGTGCCAGCAGTGCCCATGAGCAGTACTTC; D gene: -; V gene: TRBV27; clone size: -; J gene: TRBJ2-7
CDR3 protein: CASSPKQGAANYGYTF; CDR3 DNA: TGTGCCAGCAGCCCGAAACAGGGGGCTGCGAACTATGGCTACACCTTC; D gene: TRBD1; V gene: TRBV3-1/TRBV3-2; clone size: -; J gene: TRBJ1-2
CDR3 protein: CASSPQGLEQYF; CDR3 DNA: TGTGCCAGCTCACCACAGGGGCTCGAGCAGTACTTC; D gene: -; V gene: TRBV18; clone size: once; J gene: TRBJ2-7
CDR3 protein: CASERLPETQYF; CDR3 DNA: TGTGCCAGCGAGAGGCTACCGGAGACCCAGTACTTC; D gene: -; V gene: TRBV2; clone size: once; J gene: TRBJ2-5
CDR3 protein: CATADRGSNQPQHF; CDR3 DNA: TGTGCCACCGCGGACAGGGGTAGCAATCAGCCCCAGCATTTT; D gene: TRBD1; V gene: TRBV28; clone size: -; J gene: TRBJ1-5
CDR3 protein: CASTGYTEAFF; CDR3 DNA: TGTGCCAGTACCGGATACACTGAAGCTTTCTTT; D gene: -; V gene: TRBV19; clone size: -; J gene: TRBJ1-1
CDR3 protein: CATSDSRGVSGELFF; CDR3 DNA: TGTGCCACCAGTGATTCAAGGGGAGTGAGCGGGGAGCTGTTTTTT; D gene: -; V gene: TRBV24-1; clone size: -; J gene: TRBJ2-2
CDR3 protein: CASRTGELSEKLFF; CDR3 DNA: TGTGCCAGCAGGACAGGGGAGTTGAGTGAAAAACTGTTTTTT; D gene: TRBD1; V gene: TRBV2; clone size: -; J gene: TRBJ1-4
CDR3 protein: CASSKGDRGDF; CDR3 DNA: TGTGCCAGCAGCAAAGGTGACCGGGGAGATTTT; D gene: -; V gene: TRBV21-1; clone size: -; J gene: TRBJ2-3
CDR3 protein: CASSQDRGTSRPFF; CDR3 DNA: TGTGCCAGCAGCCAAGATCGAGGGACTAGCCGGCCCTTCTTC; D gene: TRBD2; V gene: TRBV3-1/TRBV3-2; clone size: -; J gene: TRBJ2-1
CDR3 protein: CASSPSIRETQYF; CDR3 DNA: TGTGCCAGCAGCCCCTCGATCCGCGAGACCCAGTACTTC; D gene: -; V gene: TRBV9; clone size: once; J gene: TRBJ2-5
CDR3 protein: CAISEDRGRNEQYF; CDR3 DNA: TGTGCCATCAGTGAGGACAGGGGGCGCAACGAGCAGTACTTC; D gene: TRBD1; V gene: TRBV10-3; clone size: -; J gene: TRBJ2-7
CDR3 protein: CASSRPSWGAGELFF; CDR3 DNA: TGTGCCAGCAGTCGTCCCTCGTGGGGGGCCGGGGAGCTGTTTTTT; D gene: -; V gene: TRBV28; clone size: once; J gene: TRBJ2-2
CDR3 protein: CASSQGQPKSSTDTQYF; CDR3 DNA: TGTGCCAGCAGCCAGGGACAGCCCAAGTCTAGCACAGATACGCAGTATTTT; D gene: TRBD1; V gene: TRBV3-1/TRBV3-2; clone size: -; J gene: TRBJ2-3
CDR3 protein: CASSKIRQDLDGYTF; CDR3 DNA: TGTGCCAGCAGCAAAATAAGACAGGATCTTGATGGCTACACCTTC; D gene: -; V gene: TRBV5-6; clone size: few; J gene: TRBJ1-2
CDR3 protein: CASSPYYLQETQYF; CDR3 DNA: TGTGCCAGCAGCCCCTACTACCTCCAAGAGACCCAGTACTTC; D gene: -; V gene: TRBV5-6; clone size: -; J gene: TRBJ2-5
CDR3 protein: CASTQGPGYNEQFF; CDR3 DNA: TGTGCCAGCACCCAGGGCCCAGGCTACAATGAGCAGTTCTTC; D gene: -; V gene: TRBV6-6; clone size: -; J gene: TRBJ2-1
CDR3 protein: CASSLVAGANTGELFF; CDR3 DNA: TGTGCCAGCAGCTTAGTTGCGGGGGCCAACACCGGGGAGCTGTTTTTT; D gene: -; V gene: TRBV7-2; clone size: -; J gene: TRBJ2-2
CDR3 protein: CASSQEGGENYEQYF; CDR3 DNA: TGCGCCAGCAGCCAAGAAGGTGGCGAGAACTACGAGCAGTACTTC; D gene: -; V gene: TRBV4-1; clone size: -; J gene: TRBJ2-7
CDR3 protein: CASSIGHQPQHF; CDR3 DNA: TGTGCCAGTAGTATAGGACACCAGCCCCAGCATTTT; D gene: -; V gene: TRBV19; clone size: -; J gene: TRBJ1-5
CDR3 protein: CASSRGDGGYTF; CDR3 DNA: TGTGCCAGTAGTCGTGGAGATGGTGGCTACACCTTC; D gene: -; V gene: TRBV19; clone size: -; J gene: TRBJ1-2
CDR3 protein: CASSSGTLGGKLFF; CDR3 DNA: TGTGCCAGCAGTTCCGGGACCCTGGGGGGAAAACTGTTTTTT; D gene: -; V gene: TRBV6-5; clone size: -; J gene: TRBJ1-4
CDR3 protein: CASGTATDTQYF; CDR3 DNA: TGTGCCAGCGGGACAGCCACAGATACGCAGTATTTT; D gene: TRBD1; V gene: TRBV2; clone size: -; J gene: TRBJ2-3
CDR3 protein: CASSSGRGGRSSYTF; CDR3 DNA: TGTGCCAGCAGCTCGGGTAGGGGTGGCCGGAGTAGCTACACCTTC; D gene: -; V gene: TRBV7-2; clone size: -; J gene: TRBJ1-2
CDR3 protein: CASSLESGGYGYTF; CDR3 DNA: TGCGCCAGCAGCTTGGAGTCCGGGGGATATGGCTACACCTTC; D gene: -; V gene: TRBV5-1; clone size: -; J gene: TRBJ1-2
CDR3 protein: CASSLRRRGSGTGELFF; CDR3 DNA: TGTGCCAGCAGTTTACGCCGTCGGGGCTCCGGCACCGGGGAGCTGTTTTTT; D gene: -; V gene: TRBV28; clone size: -; J gene: TRBJ2-2
CDR3 protein: CASSLPARAGEVNSPLHF; CDR3 DNA: TGTGCCAGCAGCCTCCCCGCGCGCGCTGGGGAGGTTAATTCACCCCTCCACTTT; D gene: -; V gene: TRBV9; clone size: -; J gene: TRBJ1-6
CDR3 protein: CASSYWGGINEQFF; CDR3 DNA: TGTGCCAGCAGTTACTGGGGGGGGATCAATGAGCAGTTCTTC; D gene: TRBD2; V gene: TRBV6-2/TRBV6-3; clone size: -; J gene: TRBJ2-1
CDR3 protein: CASSYRDRHYGYTF; CDR3 DNA: TGTGCCAGCAGTTACAGGGACAGGCACTATGGCTACACCTTC; D gene: TRBD1; V gene: TRBV6-5; clone size: -; J gene: TRBJ1-2
CDR3 protein: CASSYSPPYNEQFF; CDR3 DNA: TGTGCCAGCAGTTACTCGCCACCATACAATGAGCAGTTCTTC; D gene: -; V gene: TRBV6-5; clone size: -; J gene: TRBJ2-1
CDR3 protein: CASSLNRGYEQYF; CDR3 DNA: TGTGCCAGCAGCTTAAACAGGGGCTACGAGCAGTACTTC; D gene: TRBD1; V gene: TRBV7-2; clone size: few; J gene: TRBJ2-7